The present TCR beta chain was sequenced within a study of T cells in Graves' hyperthyroidism and ophthalmopathy. Whole-study context: Peripheral blood was taken when the disease was first diagnosed, before any treatment began. Study observations and caveats: The model forecast ophthalmopathy, anticipating it by a median around 6.5 months before onset.

This clonotype showed up just a few times. As yet, its antigen is unknown. Newly diagnosed hyperthyroidism, duration under 2 months, in patients aged 18 to 65. Germline V gene lookup returns CDR1 MRHNA and CDR2 SNTAGT. This CDR3 is built from 16 residues. The V end was cut by 0 bases, the J end by 3 bases, with 11 bases between. Amplification of TCR beta CDR3 regions was performed using RNA transcripts as template. TCR CDR3 regions were first amplified by RT-PCR with HTBI primers. Each CDR3 protein gets one entry after TCRdb re-called the multiplex PCR reads with MiXCR. The sample records around 800,000 distinct CDR3 sequences, over 35% being singletons.

The clonotype originates from a man between 18 and 29 years old with Graves' hyperthyroidism. This rearrangement joins TRBV6-4 to TRBJ2-2; D is undetermined. The sample taken for sequencing was blood. The CDR3 reads CASSDSSGGDTGELFF. The CDR3, as DNA: TGTGCCAGCAGTGACTCGTCGGGCGGCGACACCGGGGAGCTGTTTTTT.